These T cell receptor gamma chains were read from a single sample in a study of gamma-delta T cells after stem cell transplantation. TCRdb reanalyzed the RT-PCR reads using CATT. The data hold about 690 gamma-chain clones, with about 10% observed a single time. Source material: gamma-delta T cells. The receptors derive from a human donor. It is not recorded whose cells these are; they may come from a transplant donor. Each CDR3 is given with its conserved first and last residue. Clone size, where shown, is once, few, many, or a class for clones that have expanded.

j_call | v_call | cdr3_length | clone_size | cdr3_nt | cdr3_aa
TRGJP | TRGV9 | 17 | few | TGTGCCTTGTGGGAGGTCCCGCAAGAGTTGGGCAAAAAAATCAAGGTATTT | CALWEVPQELGKKIKVF
TRGJP | TRGV9 | 15 | NA | TGTGCCTTGTGGGATTACGAGTTGGGCAAAAAAATCAAGGTATTT | CALWDYELGKKIKVF
TRGJ1/TRGJ2 | TRGV9 | 15 | few | TGTGCCTTGTGGGAGGTGGGGGGTAGGTATTATAAGAAACTCTTT | CALWEVGGRYYKKLF
TRGJP | TRGV9 | 19 | few | TGTGCCTTGTGGGATTCGCCTGGGGGCAAAGAGTTGGGCAAAAAAATCAAGGTATTT | CALWDSPGGKELGKKIKVF
TRGJP | TRGV9 | 17 | few | TGTGCCTTGTGGGAGGCCCAAGGCGGGTTGGGCAAAAAAATCAAGGTATTT | CALWEAQGGLGKKIKVF
TRGJP | TRGV9 | 16 | NA | TGTGCCTTGTGGGAGCCGCAGGGGTTGGGCAAAAAAATCAAGGTATTT | CALWEPQGLGKKIKVF
TRGJP | TRGV9 | 16 | few | TGTGCCTTGTGGGAGGTGCCTCAGTTGGGCAAAAAAATCAAGGTATTT | CALWEVPQLGKKIKVF
TRGJP1 | TRGV9 | 16 | few | TGTGCCTTGTGGGTCCGGAGGGGGACCACTGGTTGGTTCAAGATATTT | CALWVRRGTTGWFKIF
TRGJP | TRGV9 | 20 | NA | TGTGCCTTGTGGGAGGTGCTAAACCGCGGATCCAGGATGGGCAAAAAAATCAAGGTATTT | CALWEVLNRGSRMGKKIKVF
TRGJP | TRGV9 | 16 | few | TGTGCCTTGTGGGAGGGGCCTGAGTTGGGCAAAAAAATCAAGGTATTT | CALWEGPELGKKIKVF
TRGJ1/TRGJ2 | TRGV9 | 15 | few | TGTGCCTTGTGGGAGGTGGGGGGTAGATATTATAAGAAACTCTTT | CALWEVGGRYYKKLF
TRGJP | TRGV9 | 15 | large | TGTGCCTTGTGGGATAGTGAGTTGGGCAAAAAAATCAAGGTATTT | CALWDSELGKKIKVF
TRGJP | TRGV9 | 18 | large | TGTGCCTTGTGGGAGGTGTTAAGAAAAGAGTTGGGCAAAAAAATCAAGGTATTT | CALWEVLRKELGKKIKVF
TRGJP | TRGV9 | 16 | few | TGTGCCTTGTGGGAAGTAGCTGAGTTGGGCAAAAAAATCAAGGTATTT | CALWEVAELGKKIKVF
TRGJP | TRGV9 | 16 | NA | TGTGCCTTGTGGGAGGGCGATGTGTTGGGCAAAAAAATCAAGGTATTT | CALWEGDVLGKKIKVF
TRGJP | TRGV9 | 19 | NA | TGTGCCTTGTGGGAGGTGCCCGATCCGGAAGAGTTGGGCAAAAAAATCAAGGTATTT | CALWEVPDPEELGKKIKVF
TRGJP2 | TRGV2 | 10 | few | TGTGCCACCTGGGACGTGATCAAGACGTTT | CATWDVIKTF
TRGJP | TRGV9 | 15 | NA | TGTGCCTTGTGGGAGGTGCGGTGGGGCAAAAAAATCAAGGTATTT | CALWEVRWGKKIKVF
TRGJP | TRGV9 | 16 | few | TGTGCCTTGTGGGAGGTGTTCGAGTTGGGCAAAAAAATCAAGGTATTT | CALWEVFELGKKIKVF
TRGJP | TRGV9 | 18 | NA | TGTGCCTTGTGGGAGGTGGGTTCGGGAGAGTTGGGCAAAAAAATCAAGGTATTT | CALWEVGSGELGKKIKVF
TRGJ1/TRGJ2 | TRGV9 | 10 | few | TGTGCCTTGTGGGAGGTGAAGAAACTCTTT | CALWEVKKLF
TRGJP1 | TRGV9 | 18 | NA | TGTGCCTTGTGGGAGGTGAGGTTGCAAGAGTTGGGCAAAAAAATCAAGATATTT | CALWEVRLQELGKKIKIF
TRGJP | TRGV9 | 18 | few | TGTGCCTTGTGGGACCCCGCGGGGCAAGAGTTGGGCAAAAAAATCAAGGTATTT | CALWDPAGQELGKKIKVF
TRGJP | TRGV9 | 17 | few | TGTGCCTTGTGGGAGGTGGATGTAGAGTTGGGCAAAAAAATCAAGGTATTT | CALWEVDVELGKKIKVF
TRGJP | TRGV9 | 17 | medium-sized | TGTGCCTTGTGGGAGGCCCAGGGAGAGTTGGGCAAAAAAATCAAGGTATTT | CALWEAQGELGKKIKVF
TRGJP | TRGV9 | 17 | NA | TGTGCCTTGTGGGAGAATAAGGGGGAGTTGGGCAAAAAAATCAAGGTATTT | CALWENKGELGKKIKVF
TRGJP | TRGV9 | 16 | NA | TGTGCCTTGTGGGAGCCGCGGGAGTTGGGCAAAAAAATCAAGGTATTT | CALWEPRELGKKIKVF
TRGJP1 | TRGV8 | 12 | few | TGTGCCACCTGGGAGCAGGGTTGGTTCAAGATATTT | CATWEQGWFKIF
TRGJP | TRGV9 | 15 | large | TGTGCCTTGTGGGAGAAAGAGTTGGGCAAAAAAATCAAGGTATTT | CALWEKELGKKIKVF
TRGJP | TRGV9 | 13 | large | TGTGCCTTGTGGCAGTTGGGCAAAAAAATCAAGGTATTT | CALWQLGKKIKVF
TRGJ1/TRGJ2 | TRGV9 | 12 | few | TGTGCCTTTCCCTTTACTTATTATAAGAAACTCTTT | CAFPFTYYKKLF
TRGJP | TRGV9 | 16 | few | TGTGCCTTGTGGGAGGCCCCAGAGTTGGGCAAAAAAATCAAGGTATTT | CALWEAPELGKKIKVF
TRGJP | TRGV9 | 17 | large | TGTGCCTTGTGGGAGGTGCACCAAGAGTTGGGCAAAAAAATCAAGGTATTT | CALWEVHQELGKKIKVF
TRGJP | TRGV9 | 16 | few | TGTGCCTTGTGGGACCGCCAAGAGTTGGGCAAAAAAATCAAGGTATTT | CALWDRQELGKKIKVF
TRGJP | TRGV9 | 17 | medium-sized | TGTGCCTTGTGGGAGACAACGCAAGAGTTGGGCAAAAAAATCAAGGTATTT | CALWETTQELGKKIKVF
TRGJP | TRGV9 | 17 | few | TGTGCCTTGTGGGTCCCAGTACAAGAGTTGGGCAAAAAAATCAAGGTATTT | CALWVPVQELGKKIKVF
TRGJ1/TRGJ2 | TRGV9 | 13 | NA | TGTGCCTTGTGGGAGGAGAATAATTATAAGAAACTATTT | CALWEENNYKKLF
TRGJP | TRGV9 | 19 | NA | TGTGCCTTGTGGGAGGTGCAAAGGGGGCCCGAGTTGGGCAAAAAAATCAAGGTATTT | CALWEVQRGPELGKKIKVF
TRGJ1/TRGJ2 | TRGV9 | 16 | few | TGTGCCTTGTGGGAGGCTCAAGCTAACACTTATTATAAGAAACTCTTT | CALWEAQANTYYKKLF
TRGJP | TRGV9 | 19 | NA | TGTGCCTTGTGGGCCCCTCATCCCGACCAAGAGTTGGGCAAAAAAATCAAGGTATTT | CALWAPHPDQELGKKIKVF
TRGJP | TRGV9 | 17 | NA | TGTGCCTTGTGGGAGGCCTTTTCGGAGTTGGGCAAAAAAATCAAGGTATTT | CALWEAFSELGKKIKVF